The 14 T cell receptor beta chains in this list originate from one sample, sequenced in a study of TIL therapy for anti-PD-1-resistant metastatic lung cancer. The immunoSEQ assay was v3. TCRdb's copy holds only in-frame clones and misses some; the assay was immunoSEQ multiplex PCR. The sample yields about 26,000 clones, roughly 69% seen once. Time point given: pre-treatment sample, taken before nivolumab and TIL therapy. The tumor samples were excised metastases, mostly pleural nodules or supraclavicular lymph nodes. The sequences come from tumor tissue, collected at baseline. These receptors came from a woman between 30 and 85 years old with non-small cell lung cancer.

This clone was recorded a few times. The chain joins TRBV4-1 to TRBJ2-7, with a possible D match to TRBD1 (5 bases). The V end lost 3 bases, the J end lost 5 bases, and 11 bases lay between the germline ends. Germline CDR1 and CDR2: MGHRA and YSYEKL. There are 13 residues in the CDR3. CDR3 residues: CASSHSGFDEQYF. The CDR3 DNA reads TGCGCCAGCAGCCACTCAGGGTTTGACGAGCAGTACTTC.

The V gene is TRBV6-5, the J gene TRBJ1-1, with D possibly TRBD1 on 5 matching bases. V shed 6 bases and J shed 1 base, with 9 bases lying between them. Looked up from germline, CDR1 is MNHEY and CDR2 is SVGAGI. The CDR3 runs to 13 residues. This chain's CDR3 is CASSEGPNTEAFF. For the CDR3, the DNA is TGTGCCAGCAGCGAGGGACCGAACACTGAAGCTTTCTTT.

The rearrangement joins TRBV5-6 to TRBJ2-1; D is unresolved. The CDR3 runs 13 residues. V dropped 4 bases and J dropped 9 bases, with 14 bases sitting between them. Germline V lookup: CDR1 SGHDT, CDR2 YYEEEE. CDR3 residues: CASSPPPGGEQFF. CDR3 DNA sequence: TGTGCCAGCAGCCCCCCACCGGGTGGTGAGCAGTTCTTC.

The chain recombines TRBV5-4 with TRBJ1-2; 10 bases fit TRBD1. V shed 4 bases and J 6 bases; nucleotides not matched to a gene: 12. The CDR3 runs 16 residues. Per the germline V gene, CDR1 is SGHNT and CDR2 is YYREEE (reference sequence). The CDR3: CASSPETGGLLHGYTF. The CDR3 bases are TGTGCCAGCAGCCCGGAGACAGGGGGCTTATTGCATGGCTACACCTTC.

This chain joins TRBV7-9 and TRBJ1-1; D is uncertain. V was clipped by 5 bases and J by 4 bases, with 20 bases between them. The CDR3 contains 16 residues. Germline V CDR1 and CDR2: SEHNR, FQNEAQ (reference sequence). The CDR3 region is CASSHPPEGGVTEAFF. The CDR3 DNA follows: TGTGCCAGCAGCCACCCTCCCGAGGGCGGCGTCACTGAAGCTTTCTTT.

The V gene is TRBV7-6, the J gene TRBJ2-2; unclear D gene. Trimming left V 5 bases short and J 3 bases short, with 10 bases between. This CDR3 is 14 amino acids long. The germline CDR1 and CDR2 sequences are SGHVS and FNYEAQ. The CDR3 protein is CASSLKSDTGELFF. The CDR3, as DNA: TGTGCCAGCAGCCTTAAATCCGACACCGGGGAGCTGTTTTTT.

This chain links TRBV7-9 with TRBJ2-7, with D unclear. V was pared by 5 bases and J by 0 bases, with 5 bases between. The CDR3 covers 12 residues. Per germline, CDR1 SEHNR and CDR2 FQNEAQ (reference sequence). CDR3 DNA sequence: TGTGCCAGCAGCCAGCGCTCCTACGAGCAGTACTTC. Translation gives CASSQRSYEQYF.

The chain couples TRBV7-8 to TRBJ2-1; 8 positions agree with TRBD2. Germline loops: CDR1 SGHVS, CDR2 FQNEAQ. The CDR3 contains 14 residues. Unmatched junction bases numbered 5, after V lost 1 base and J lost 9 bases. The DNA of the CDR3 is TGTGCCAGCAGCTTAGGAGCGGGAGTGCGTGAGCAGTTCTTC. Translation gives CASSLGAGVREQFF.

CDR3 nucleotides: TGTGCCAGCAGCCGTCGGACAGGGGGCGGGCACAATGAGCAGTTCTTC. Translation gives CASSRRTGGGHNEQFF. This sequence joins TRBV14 and TRBJ2-1, with 11 positions matching TRBD1. The CDR3 runs 16 residues. V lost 4 bases, J lost 5 bases, and 7 bases stayed unmatched. Germline V gene sequence: CDR1 SGHDN, CDR2 FVKESK.

J is TRBJ2-7 and V is TRBV2; maybe TRBD2 (6 bases). This CDR3 is 12 amino acids long. Germline CDR1 reads SNHLY; CDR2 reads FYNNEI. V was pared by 8 bases and J by 3 bases, with 11 bases between. This CDR3 is CASQSGSYEQYF. CDR3 DNA: TGTGCCAGCCAATCCGGGAGCTACGAGCAGTACTTC. Based on the CDR3 plus reference TRBV2 and TRBJ2-7, the full variable domain is EPEVTQTPSHQVTQMGQEVILRCVPISNHLYFYWYRQILGQKVEFLVSFYNNEISEKSEIFDDQFSVERPDGSNFTLKIRSTKLEDSAMYFCASQSGSYEQYFGPGTRLTVT.

This clone was counted only a few times. The rearrangement links TRBV10-3 to TRBJ1-4; possible D gene TRBD1, 5 bases. V dropped 5 bases and J dropped 4 bases, with 14 bases sitting between them. The V gene's germline CDR1 is ENHRY and CDR2 SYGVKD. The CDR3 totals 15 residues. CDR3 sequence: CAISYDTGINEKLFF. CDR3 sequence (DNA): TGTGCCATCAGTTACGATACAGGAATTAATGAAAAACTGTTTTTT.

The chain recombines TRBV5-1 with TRBJ2-7; no definite D call. The germline CDR1 and CDR2 sequences are SGHRS and YFSETQ. This CDR3 is built from 13 residues. Trimming left V 0 bases short and J 4 bases short, with 8 bases between. The CDR3: CASSLGRIYEQYF. Here the CDR3 DNA reads TGCGCCAGCAGCTTGGGACGGATTTACGAGCAGTACTTC.

This chain uses TRBV4-2 with TRBJ2-1; D possibly matches TRBD1 or TRBD2 (5 bases each). The CDR3 loop spans 18 amino acids. V lost 0 bases to trimming and J lost 5 bases, with 20 bases between them. The germline gives CDR1 LGHNA, CDR2 YNFKEQ. The CDR3 region has the DNA TGTGCCAGCAGCCAAGATGGGCCTGGGGCTAGCAGCCACAATGAGCAGTTCTTC. Translation: CASSQDGPGASSHNEQFF.

V is TRBV5-1 and J is TRBJ2-1; D is perhaps TRBD2 (6 bases). This CDR3 comprises 13 residues. In germline, CDR1 is SGHRS, CDR2 YFSETQ. Trimming removed 4 bases from V and 8 bases from J, with 13 bases in between. The CDR3 coding sequence is TGCGCCAGCAGCCCGTCCCGGGACTATGAGCAGTTCTTC. Amino acid sequence: CASSPSRDYEQFF.